Listed below are T cell receptor beta chains from one sample, sequenced in a study of early T cells in non-severe SARS-CoV-2 infection. TCRdb reanalysed the 5' RACE reads using MiXCR and keeps one entry per CDR3 protein. The sample holds some 96,000 distinct CDR3 sequences; over 10% are singletons and the top ten take approximately 2.3%. The sample comprised whole blood. Every receptor here comes from an adult who was a healthcare worker with PCR-confirmed SARS-CoV-2 infection or an uninfected control (not recorded which). Both conserved end residues are part of each CDR3. Fields, in order: J gene, clone size, V gene, D gene, CDR3 protein, CDR3 DNA. A D gene is named only where the DNA matches it firmly. Size is omitted from some rows. Given values are once, few, many or a class for expanded clones.

>TRBJ1-4|.|TRBV18|TRBD1
CASSPPTGFGEKLFF
TGTGCCAGCTCGCCACCGACAGGGTTTGGTGAAAAACTGTTTTTT
>TRBJ2-4|many|TRBV6-1|.
CASSEPSLGRGLRNIQYF
TGTGCCAGCAGTGAACCCTCCCTCGGGAGGGGGCTGAGGAACATTCAGTACTTC
>TRBJ1-1|once|TRBV12-3/TRBV12-4|.
CARTEGGWTEAFF
TGTGCCAGGACGGAGGGCGGGTGGACTGAAGCTTTCTTT
>TRBJ2-5|.|TRBV11-2|TRBD1
CASSPRDRVEETQYF
TGTGCCAGCAGCCCCCGGGACAGGGTGGAAGAGACCCAGTACTTC
>TRBJ2-1|few|TRBV25-1|TRBD1
CASSKDRDWPEQFF
TGTGCCAGCAGTAAGGACAGGGATTGGCCTGAGCAGTTCTTC
>TRBJ2-2|many|TRBV5-4|TRBD2
CASSPGLANTGELFF
TGTGCCAGCAGCCCTGGACTAGCGAACACCGGGGAGCTGTTTTTT
>TRBJ1-1|.|TRBV29-1|.
CSVDLVGNTEAFF
TGCAGCGTTGATCTCGTAGGGAACACTGAAGCTTTCTTT
>TRBJ2-6|few|TRBV28|.
CASSSPAYSGANVLTF
TGTGCCAGCAGTTCTCCGGCATACTCTGGGGCCAACGTCCTGACTTTC
>TRBJ2-7|.|TRBV28|TRBD2
CASSLRTSGSYEQYF
TGTGCCAGCAGCCTACGGACTAGCGGTTCCTACGAGCAGTACTTC
>TRBJ1-4|many|TRBV12-3/TRBV12-4|.
CASSFGGGGEKLFF
TGTGCCAGCAGTTTTGGGGGGGGTGGTGAAAAACTGTTTTTT
>TRBJ2-5|.|TRBV7-2|.
CASSLGRQLETQYF
TGTGCCAGCAGCTTAGGACGTCAGTTAGAGACCCAGTACTTC
>TRBJ1-2|few|TRBV29-1|TRBD1
CSVLGQDDYGYTF
TGCAGCGTTCTTGGACAGGACGACTATGGCTACACCTTC
>TRBJ1-2|.|TRBV6-5|TRBD1
CASSIRTGDYGYTF
TGTGCCAGCAGCATAAGGACAGGGGACTATGGCTACACCTTC
>TRBJ1-3|many|TRBV28|TRBD1
CASSSLPRTGSRNTIYF
TGTGCCAGCAGTTCCCTCCCCCGGACAGGGTCAAGAAACACCATATATTTT
>TRBJ2-3|.|TRBV12-3/TRBV12-4|.
CASSTLQGSHSTDTQYF
TGTGCCAGCAGCACGCTACAGGGATCACATAGCACAGATACGCAGTATTTT
>TRBJ2-1|many|TRBV5-1|.
CASSFLRGSYNEQFF
TGCGCCAGCAGCTTTTTAAGGGGCTCCTACAATGAGCAGTTCTTC
>TRBJ2-7|few|TRBV2|TRBD2
CALGLAVSYEQYF
TGTGCCCTCGGACTAGCGGTTAGCTACGAGCAGTACTTC
>TRBJ1-1|few|TRBV20-1|.
CSAFTDSQPRGAFF
TGCAGTGCTTTCACGGACAGCCAACCTCGTGGAGCTTTCTTT
>TRBJ2-1|many|TRBV12-3/TRBV12-4|TRBD2
CASSYSGSSYNEQFF
TGTGCCAGCAGCTATAGCGGGAGCTCCTACAATGAGCAGTTCTTC
>TRBJ2-3|few|TRBV5-1|.
CASSLPGDPDTQYF
TGCGCCAGCAGCCTACCCGGGGACCCAGATACGCAGTATTTT
>TRBJ2-3|many|TRBV20-1|.
CSASWRGASTDTQYF
TGCAGTGCTAGTTGGAGGGGGGCAAGCACAGATACGCAGTATTTT
>TRBJ1-2|many|TRBV29-1|.
CSVWRGDYGYTF
TGCAGCGTATGGAGGGGCGACTATGGCTACACCTTC
>TRBJ2-1|.|TRBV6-5|.
CASSYRDWGAQGDEQFF
TGTGCCAGCAGTTACAGGGACTGGGGGGCACAGGGCGATGAGCAGTTCTTC
>TRBJ2-7|.|TRBV2|.
CASSEALRDTYEQYF
TGTGCCAGCAGTGAAGCGCTTCGGGACACCTACGAGCAGTACTTC
>TRBJ2-3|.|TRBV9|.
CASSVAPLETDTQYF
TGTGCCAGCAGCGTAGCCCCACTAGAAACAGATACGCAGTATTTT
>TRBJ1-5|.|TRBV20-1|TRBD1
CSASPPSGTGKGQPQHF
TGCAGTGCTAGTCCCCCCTCCGGGACAGGGAAAGGACAGCCCCAGCATTTT
>TRBJ2-6|many|TRBV6-1|.
CASSESQGLRSGANVLTF
TGTGCCAGCAGTGAATCCCAGGGCTTACGCTCTGGGGCCAACGTCCTGACTTTC
>TRBJ2-6|many|TRBV11-2|.
CASSLTGANVLTF
TGTGCCAGCAGCTTAACTGGGGCCAACGTCCTGACTTTC
>TRBJ2-3|.|TRBV9|.
CASSVALADTQYF
TGTGCCAGCAGCGTAGCTTTGGCAGATACGCAGTATTTT
>TRBJ2-3|.|TRBV7-2|.
CASSLVTVSTDTQYF
TGTGCCAGCAGCTTAGTGACAGTTAGCACAGATACGCAGTATTTT
>TRBJ1-5|many|TRBV19|.
CASSISSGPRPQHF
TGTGCCAGTAGTATTTCTTCAGGGCCTCGGCCCCAGCATTTT
>TRBJ1-1|.|TRBV7-8|.
CASSSRGRHAEAFF
TGTGCCAGCAGCTCCAGGGGACGGCACGCTGAAGCTTTCTTT
>TRBJ1-1|many|TRBV11-2|.
CASSLEKGTEAFF
TGTGCCAGCAGCTTAGAAAAGGGAACTGAAGCTTTCTTT